This T cell receptor beta chain was recovered during a study of CD8 T cells in ankylosing spondylitis. Germline-derived CDR1 and CDR2 are LGHNA and YNFKEQ. With 0 bases removed from V and 0 bases from J, the gap between germline ends came to 9 bases. The CDR3 totals 16 residues. This clonotype was observed a handful of times. Its antigen is currently unknown. General study findings and limits: Roughly eight highly homologous variants made up a TCR beta motif that seemed to typify ankylosing spondylitis blood. Reactive arthritis synovial fluid and blood previously showed some of these motif variants.

Library preparation for TCR beta used quantitative 5'-RACE with molecular barcodes. MiXCR, run by TCRdb on the 5' RACE reads, gives a single entry per CDR3 protein. This sample has approximately 400,000 distinct CDR3 sequences, with 25% to 30% found just once. J is TRBJ1-5 and V is TRBV4-2; D call uncertain. The receptor comes from a male donor with ankylosing spondylitis. Sequencing was performed on blood, either unsorted or a sorted T cell fraction (not recorded which). CDR3 nucleotide sequence: TGTGCCAGCAGCCAAGAAGCGACATATAGCAATCAGCCCCAGCATTTT. Protein product: CASSQEATYSNQPQHF.